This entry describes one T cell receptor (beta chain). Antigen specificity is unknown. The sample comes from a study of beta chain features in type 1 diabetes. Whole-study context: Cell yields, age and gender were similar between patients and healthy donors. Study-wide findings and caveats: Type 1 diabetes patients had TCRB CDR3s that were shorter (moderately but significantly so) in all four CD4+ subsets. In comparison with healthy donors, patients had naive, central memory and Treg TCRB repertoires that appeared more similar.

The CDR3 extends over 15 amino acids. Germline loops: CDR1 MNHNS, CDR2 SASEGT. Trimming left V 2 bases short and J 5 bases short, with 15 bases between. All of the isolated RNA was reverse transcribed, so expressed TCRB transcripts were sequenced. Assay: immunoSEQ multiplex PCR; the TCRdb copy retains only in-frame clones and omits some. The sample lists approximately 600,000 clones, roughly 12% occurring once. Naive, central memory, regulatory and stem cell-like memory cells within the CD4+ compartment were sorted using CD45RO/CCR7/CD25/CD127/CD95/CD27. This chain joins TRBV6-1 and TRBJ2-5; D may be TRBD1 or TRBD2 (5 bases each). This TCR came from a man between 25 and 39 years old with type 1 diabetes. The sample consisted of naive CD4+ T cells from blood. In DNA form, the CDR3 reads TGTGCCAGCAGTGAATTGTCGGGACCCTGGGAGACCCAGTACTTC. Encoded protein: CASSELSGPWETQYF.